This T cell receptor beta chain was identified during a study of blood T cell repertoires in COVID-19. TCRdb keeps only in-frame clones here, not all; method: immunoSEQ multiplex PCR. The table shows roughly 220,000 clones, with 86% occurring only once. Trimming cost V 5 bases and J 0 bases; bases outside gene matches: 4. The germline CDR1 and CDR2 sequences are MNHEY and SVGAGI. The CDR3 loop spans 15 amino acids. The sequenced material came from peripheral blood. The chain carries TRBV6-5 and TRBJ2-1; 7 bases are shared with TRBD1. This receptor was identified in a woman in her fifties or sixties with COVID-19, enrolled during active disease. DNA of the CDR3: TGTGCCAGCAGTCCTAACAGGGGCTCCTACAATGAGCAGTTCTTC. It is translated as CASSPNRGSYNEQFF.